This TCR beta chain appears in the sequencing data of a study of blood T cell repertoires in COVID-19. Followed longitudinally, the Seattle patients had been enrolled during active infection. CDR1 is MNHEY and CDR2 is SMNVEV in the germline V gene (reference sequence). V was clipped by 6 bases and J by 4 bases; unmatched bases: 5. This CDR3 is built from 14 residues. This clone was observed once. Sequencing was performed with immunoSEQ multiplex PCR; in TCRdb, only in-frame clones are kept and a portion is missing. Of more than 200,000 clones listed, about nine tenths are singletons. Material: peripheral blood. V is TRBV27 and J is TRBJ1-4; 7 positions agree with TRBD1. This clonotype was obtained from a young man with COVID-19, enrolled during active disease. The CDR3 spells CASRNGQVNEKLFF. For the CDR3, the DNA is TGTGCCAGCAGAAACGGACAGGTTAATGAAAAACTGTTTTTT.